The source of this T cell receptor (beta chain) is a study of T cells in Graves' hyperthyroidism and ophthalmopathy. There are many counts of this clonotype. Its specificity is not known. The study's findings and limits: Blood also held most thyroid clonotypes expanded beyond 0.001.

V was shortened by 5 bases and J by 3 bases, with 14 bases between the two germline ends. The CDR3 has 15 amino acids. Germline V gives CDR1 SGHTA, CDR2 FQGNSA. RNA transcripts gave rise to amplified TCR beta CDR3 regions. Researchers ran a first-round RT-PCR on the TCR CDR3 using the HTBI primer set. TCRdb redid the calling of the multiplex PCR reads with MiXCR, one entry per CDR3 protein. The sample carries about 270,000 distinct CDR3 sequences, less than 30% recorded once. Sequencing was performed on blood. V usage is TRBV7-2 and J usage is TRBJ1-5, with D maybe TRBD1 (5 bases). This TCR derives from a man in his forties with Graves' hyperthyroidism that later progressed to Graves' ophthalmopathy. The CDR3 protein is CASSTWGGSNQPQHF. The CDR3 DNA is TGTGCCAGCAGCACATGGGGGGGATCCAATCAGCCCCAGCATTTT.